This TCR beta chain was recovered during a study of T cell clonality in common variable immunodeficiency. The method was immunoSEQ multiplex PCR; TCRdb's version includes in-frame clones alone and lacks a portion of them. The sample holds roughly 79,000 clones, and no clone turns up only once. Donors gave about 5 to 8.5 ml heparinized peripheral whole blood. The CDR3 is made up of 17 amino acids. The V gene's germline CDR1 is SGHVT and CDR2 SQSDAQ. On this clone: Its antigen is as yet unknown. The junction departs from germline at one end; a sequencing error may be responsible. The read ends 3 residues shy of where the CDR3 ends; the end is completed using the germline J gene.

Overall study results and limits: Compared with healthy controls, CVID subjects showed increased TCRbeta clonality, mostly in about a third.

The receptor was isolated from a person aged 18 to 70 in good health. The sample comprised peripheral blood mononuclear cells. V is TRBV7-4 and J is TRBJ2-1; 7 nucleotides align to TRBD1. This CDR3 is CTSSHPPGGGSYNEQFF. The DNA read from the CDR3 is TGCACCAGCAGCCACCCTCCAGGGGGTGGATCCTACAATGAG.